These 10 T cell receptor beta chains were all obtained from the same sample, sequenced in a study of blood T cell repertoires in COVID-19. Repertoires were generated with immunoSEQ multiplex PCR, while TCRdb's copy carries only in-frame clones and drops some. The table records approximately 170,000 clones, just over 85% of them present only once. The sample was peripheral blood. The receptors were gathered from a man between 45 and 60 years old with active or convalescent COVID-19.

The chain links TRBV19 to TRBJ2-5; 11 nucleotides align to TRBD2. J gave up 4 bases and V 5 bases, and 6 bases lay outside the gene matches. Germline CDR1 reads LNHDA; CDR2 reads SQIVND (reference sequence). The CDR3 is made up of 15 amino acids. The CDR3, as DNA: TGTGCCAGTAGTGTACTAGCGGGAGTGTCAGAGACCCAGTACTTC. It codes for CASSVLAGVSETQYF.

The chain carries TRBV2 and TRBJ2-3; 12 bases are a match to TRBD2. Germline loops: CDR1 SNHLY, CDR2 FYNNEI. The J segment lost 0 bases and the V segment lost 5 bases, leaving 6 bases of the junction unmatched. The CDR3 is 17 residues long. CDR3 amino acids: CASSTSGRLGSTDTQYF. CDR3 coding DNA: TGTGCCAGCAGTACTAGCGGGAGGCTGGGTAGCACAGATACGCAGTATTTT.

The chain combines TRBV7-2 with TRBJ1-1, with no clear D. This CDR3 comprises 13 residues. Trimming took 6 bases from V and 4 from J, leaving 12 bases between them. Germline values: CDR1 SGHTA, CDR2 FQGNSA. The DNA for the CDR3 is TGTGCCAGCAGTTTCCCCGTGGCCACTGAAGCTTTCTTT. It translates to CASSFPVATEAFF.

J is TRBJ2-7 and V is TRBV27; D is unclear. The CDR3 spans 14 residues. V was shortened by 1 base and J by 4 bases, with 11 bases between the two germline ends. Germline V gene lookup returns CDR1 MNHEY and CDR2 SMNVEV (reference sequence). The CDR3 DNA sequence: TGTGCCAGCAGTTTATATCCCCAAGAGTACGAGCAGTACTTC. As protein: CASSLYPQEYEQYF.

The rearrangement uses TRBV19 and TRBJ2-7; maybe TRBD1 (6 bases). The CDR3 covers 13 residues. V was pared by 1 base and J by 7 bases, with 11 bases between. Germline lookup yields CDR1 LNHDA and CDR2 SQIVND (reference sequence). CDR3 bases: TGTGCCAGTAGTATAGTGGGGGCTCGGGAGCAGTACTTC. Protein: CASSIVGAREQYF. Full variable domain (remainder filled in from reference TRBV19 and TRBJ2-7): DGGITQSPKYLFRKEGQNVTLSCEQNLNHDAMYWYRQDPGQGLRLIYYSQIVNDFQKGDIAEGYSVSREKKESFPLTVTSAQKNPTAFYLCASSIVGAREQYFGPGTRLTVT.

This clone came up once. The chain combines TRBV5-6 with TRBJ2-1; 9 bases match TRBD1. The CDR3 is 15 amino acids. V gave up 4 bases and J gave up 7 bases; unmatched junction bases: 9. Germline V gives CDR1 SGHDT, CDR2 YYEEEE. The CDR3 DNA reads as TGTGCCAGCAGCATCGGGGGACAGGGTAAAAATGAGCAGTTCTTC. This codes for CASSIGGQGKNEQFF.

This clone was seen only once. The chain is built from TRBV5-1 and TRBJ1-1; tentative D call: TRBD1 (6 bases). Trimming removed 7 bases from V and 2 bases from J, with 12 bases in between. CDR3 length equals 13 residues. CDR1 SGHRS and CDR2 YFSETQ come from the germline V gene. CDR3 region: CASGSGVNTEAFF. For the CDR3, the DNA is TGCGCCAGCGGTTCAGGGGTAAACACTGAAGCTTTCTTT.

The chain employs TRBV28 and TRBJ2-1, with 9 positions matching TRBD2. In germline, CDR1 is MDHEN, CDR2 SYDVKM. The CDR3 is 13 amino acids. The V gene end was trimmed by 8 bases and the J gene end by 8 bases; junction bases not matched to a gene: 7. CDR3 bases: TGTGCCAGCTTGGCGGGGGGGCAGGATGAGCAGTTCTTC. As protein: CASLAGGQDEQFF.

The rearrangement joins TRBV19 to TRBJ1-1; 10 nucleotides align to TRBD1. The CDR3 consists of 15 residues. CDR1 is LNHDA, CDR2 SQIVND, per germline (reference sequence). Trimming cost V 5 bases and J 0 bases; bases outside gene matches: 3. The CDR3 nucleotides are TGTGCCAGTAGTTGGACAGGGGGGATGAACACTGAAGCTTTCTTT. Translation: CASSWTGGMNTEAFF.

V usage is TRBV28 and J usage is TRBJ1-1; 10 bases are a match to TRBD1. The germline gives CDR1 MDHEN, CDR2 SYDVKM. The J segment lost 1 base and the V segment lost 9 bases, leaving 11 bases of the junction unmatched. The CDR3 spans 16 residues. This CDR3 reads CASPGQGQYGNTEAFF. The CDR3, as DNA: TGTGCCAGTCCGGGACAGGGGCAATACGGGAACACTGAAGCTTTCTTT. Variable domain in full (rest from reference TRBV28 and TRBJ1-1): DVKVTQSSRYLVKRTGEKVFLECVQDMDHENMFWYRQDPGLGLRLIYFSYDVKMKEKGDIPEGYSVSREKKERFSLILESASTNQTSMYLCASPGQGQYGNTEAFFGQGTRLTVV.